This TCR beta chain was retrieved from a study of cytomegalovirus exposure and HLA in healthy donors. CDR3 length equals 17 residues. Trimming pared 4 bases from V and 0 bases from J, leaving 18 bases between. Germline CDR1 and CDR2: SGHDT and YYEEEE. Findings and limits, study-wide: Cytomegalovirus association was assigned to 150 to 200 TCR beta chains.

PCR used 60 Vbeta primers and 13 Jbeta primers. Assay: immunoSEQ multiplex PCR; the TCRdb copy retains only in-frame clones and omits some. The sample contains around 230,000 clones, almost 80% of which appear only once. As regards this clone: Its specificity is unknown.

The clonotype originates from a male donor in good health and CMV-seronegative. Material: PBMCs. The chain joins TRBV5-6 to TRBJ2-3; D remains ambiguous. The CDR3 sequence: CASSPLLAEQSTDTQYF. CDR3 bases: TGTGCCAGCAGCCCCCTTCTGGCGGAGCAGAGCACAGATACGCAGTATTTT.